This T cell receptor beta chain was recorded in a study of a mutant IDH1 vaccine in newly diagnosed glioma. Across the study: Eight vaccine doses were administered to patients at weeks 1, 3, 5, 7, 11, 15, 19 and 23. Previous care, which was radiotherapy, temozolomide, or both, most often involved both. Patients got their first vaccination 4-6 weeks after radiotherapy alone, or with temozolomide cycles.

Data came from immunoSEQ multiplex PCR; TCRdb stores just in-frame clones and leaves some out. The sample holds over 30,000 clones, approximately 83% seen once. Time point specified: week 5, during vaccination. Doses of 300 ug of mutant IDH1 20-mer peptide were given with topical imiquimod. Astrocytomas found in donors were new, WHO grade 3 or 4, IDH1-mutant and ATRX-lost. Per the germline V gene, CDR1 is SGDLS and CDR2 is YYNGEE. CDR3 length: 13 amino acids. Trimming took off 3 bases at V and 6 bases at J, with 10 bases between the two ends. A few counts support this clone. Its specificity is not known.

The material was PBMCs, obtained from a glioma patient whose treatment included an IDH1 peptide vaccine. The clonotype was recovered from a man between 25 and 39 years old with glioma. This sequence joins TRBV9 and TRBJ1-5, with D unresolved. DNA for the CDR3: TGTGCCAGCAGCGAACGATCGGGTCAGCCCCAGCATTTT. Amino acid sequence: CASSERSGQPQHF.